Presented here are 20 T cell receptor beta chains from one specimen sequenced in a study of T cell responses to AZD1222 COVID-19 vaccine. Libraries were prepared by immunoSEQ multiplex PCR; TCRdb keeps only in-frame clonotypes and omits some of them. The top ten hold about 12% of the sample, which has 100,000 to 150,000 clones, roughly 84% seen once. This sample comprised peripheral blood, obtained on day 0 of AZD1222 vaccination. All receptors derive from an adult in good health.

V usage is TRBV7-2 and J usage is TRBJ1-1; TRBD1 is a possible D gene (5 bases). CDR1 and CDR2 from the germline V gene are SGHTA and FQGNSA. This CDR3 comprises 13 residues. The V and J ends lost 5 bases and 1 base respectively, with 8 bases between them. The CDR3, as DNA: TGTGCCAGCAGCACCCAGGGGAACACTGAAGCTTTCTTT. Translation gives CASSTQGNTEAFF. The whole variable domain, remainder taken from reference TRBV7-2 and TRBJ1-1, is GAGVSQSPSNKVTEKGKDVELRCDPISGHTALYWYRQSLGQGLEFLIYFQGNSAPDKSGLPSDRFSAERTGGSVSTLTIQRTQQEDSAVYLCASSTQGNTEAFFGQGTRLTVV.

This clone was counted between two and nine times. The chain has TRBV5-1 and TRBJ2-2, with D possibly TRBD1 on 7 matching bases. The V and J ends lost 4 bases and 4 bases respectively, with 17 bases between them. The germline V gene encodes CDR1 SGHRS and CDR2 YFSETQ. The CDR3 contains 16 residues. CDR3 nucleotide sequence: TGCGCCAGCAGCCCTTCGGCAGGGGGGCTCACCGGGGAGCTGTTTTTT. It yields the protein CASSPSAGGLTGELFF.

The CDR3 is CASSPTDRDGYTF. CDR3 DNA: TGTGCCAGCAGTCCAACGGACAGGGACGGCTACACCTTC. The rearrangement links TRBV28 to TRBJ1-2, with 8 bases fitting TRBD1. The junction had 7 bases not matched to a gene; V was cut back by 5 bases and J by 8 bases. Germline CDR1 reads MDHEN; CDR2 reads SYDVKM. The CDR3 is made up of 13 amino acids.

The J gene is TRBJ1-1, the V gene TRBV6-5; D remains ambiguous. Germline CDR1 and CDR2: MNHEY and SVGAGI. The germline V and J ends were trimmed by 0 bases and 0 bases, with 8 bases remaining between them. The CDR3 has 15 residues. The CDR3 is CASSYSQNLNTEAFF. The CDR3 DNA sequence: TGTGCCAGCAGTTACTCCCAGAACTTGAACACTGAAGCTTTCTTT.

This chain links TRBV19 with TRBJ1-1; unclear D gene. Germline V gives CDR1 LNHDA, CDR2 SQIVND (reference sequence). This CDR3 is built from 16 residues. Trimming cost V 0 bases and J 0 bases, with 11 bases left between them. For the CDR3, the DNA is TGTGCCAGTAGTATAGACGTCAGCTATCTGAACACTGAAGCTTTCTTT. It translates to CASSIDVSYLNTEAFF.

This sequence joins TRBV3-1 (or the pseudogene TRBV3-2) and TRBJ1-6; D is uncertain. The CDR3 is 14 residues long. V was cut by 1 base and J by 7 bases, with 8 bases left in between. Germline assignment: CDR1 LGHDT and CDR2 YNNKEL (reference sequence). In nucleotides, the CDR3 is TGTGCCAGCAGCCAAGGGTGGGAAAATTCACCCCTCCACTTT. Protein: CASSQGWENSPLHF.

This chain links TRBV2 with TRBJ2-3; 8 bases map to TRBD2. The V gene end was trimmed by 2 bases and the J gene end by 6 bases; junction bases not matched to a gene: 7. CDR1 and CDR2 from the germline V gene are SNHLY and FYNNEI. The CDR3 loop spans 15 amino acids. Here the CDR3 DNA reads TGTGCCAGCAGTGAATTAGCGGGGAGCAGGGATACGCAGTATTTT. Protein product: CASSELAGSRDTQYF.

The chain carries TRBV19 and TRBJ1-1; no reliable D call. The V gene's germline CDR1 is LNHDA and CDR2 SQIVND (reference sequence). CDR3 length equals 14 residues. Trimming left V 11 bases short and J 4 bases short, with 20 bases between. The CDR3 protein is CAVRDPLRGTEAFF. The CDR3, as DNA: TGTGCCGTCCGGGATCCCTTAAGAGGCACTGAAGCTTTCTTT.

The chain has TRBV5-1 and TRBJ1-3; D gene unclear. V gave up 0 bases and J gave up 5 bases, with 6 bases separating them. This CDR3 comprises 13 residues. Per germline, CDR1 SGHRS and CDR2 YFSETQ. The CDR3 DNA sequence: TGCGCCAGCAGCTTGGGAGGCAGAAACACCATATATTTT. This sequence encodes CASSLGGRNTIYF.

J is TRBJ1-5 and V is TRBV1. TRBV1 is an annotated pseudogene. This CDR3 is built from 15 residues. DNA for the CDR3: TGCACCAGCAGCCAAGAAAGGGCGGACCATCAGCCCCAGCATTTT. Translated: CTSSQERADHQPQHF.

The CDR3, as DNA: TGTGCCACCTCCCGGGGAGCGGGGGTCTCCTACGAGCAGTACTTC. It yields the protein CATSRGAGVSYEQYF. The chain carries TRBV19 and TRBJ2-7; 8 bases fit TRBD2. Trimming removed 10 bases from V and 0 bases from J; junction bases left unmatched: 11. Germline V gene lookup returns CDR1 LNHDA and CDR2 SQIVND (reference sequence). CDR3 length equals 15 residues.

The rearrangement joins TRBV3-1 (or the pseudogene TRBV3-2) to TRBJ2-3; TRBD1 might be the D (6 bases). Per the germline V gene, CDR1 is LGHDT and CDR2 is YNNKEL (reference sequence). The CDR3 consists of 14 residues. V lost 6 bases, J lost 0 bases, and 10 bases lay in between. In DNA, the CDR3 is TGTGCCAGCAGAGGGGGAATAAGCACAGATACGCAGTATTTT. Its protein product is CASRGGISTDTQYF.

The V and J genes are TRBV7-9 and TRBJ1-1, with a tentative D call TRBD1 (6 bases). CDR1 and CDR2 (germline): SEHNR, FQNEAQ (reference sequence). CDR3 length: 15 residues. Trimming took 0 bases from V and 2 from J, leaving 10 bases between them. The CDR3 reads CASSLAQQGNTEAFF. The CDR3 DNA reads TGTGCCAGCAGCTTAGCGCAACAGGGAAACACTGAAGCTTTCTTT.

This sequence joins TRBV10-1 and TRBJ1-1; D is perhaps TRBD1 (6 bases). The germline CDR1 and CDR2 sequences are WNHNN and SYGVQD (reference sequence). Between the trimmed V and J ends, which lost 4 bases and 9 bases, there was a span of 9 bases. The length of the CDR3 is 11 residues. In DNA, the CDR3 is TGCGCCAGCAGTGGAGGACAGAAAGCTTTCTTT. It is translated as CASSGGQKAFF.

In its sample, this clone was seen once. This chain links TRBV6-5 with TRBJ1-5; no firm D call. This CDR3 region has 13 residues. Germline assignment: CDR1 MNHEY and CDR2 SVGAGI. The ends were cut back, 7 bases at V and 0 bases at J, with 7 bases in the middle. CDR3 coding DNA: TGTGCCAGCAAGGAAGATAGCAATCAGCCCCAGCATTTT. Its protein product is CASKEDSNQPQHF.

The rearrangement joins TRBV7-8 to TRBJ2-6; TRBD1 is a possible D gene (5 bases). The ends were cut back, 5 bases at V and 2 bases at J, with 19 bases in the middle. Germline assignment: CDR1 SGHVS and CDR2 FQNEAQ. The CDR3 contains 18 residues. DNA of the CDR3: TGTGCCAGCAGCAACGAGAGGACAAAGTTCACTGGGGCCAACGTCCTGACTTTC. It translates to CASSNERTKFTGANVLTF.

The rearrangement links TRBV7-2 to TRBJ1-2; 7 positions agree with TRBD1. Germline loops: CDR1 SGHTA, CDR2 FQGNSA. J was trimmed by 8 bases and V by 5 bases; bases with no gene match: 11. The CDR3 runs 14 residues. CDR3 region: CASSTPGQFWGYTF. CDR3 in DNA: TGTGCCAGCAGCACTCCGGGACAGTTTTGGGGCTACACCTTC.

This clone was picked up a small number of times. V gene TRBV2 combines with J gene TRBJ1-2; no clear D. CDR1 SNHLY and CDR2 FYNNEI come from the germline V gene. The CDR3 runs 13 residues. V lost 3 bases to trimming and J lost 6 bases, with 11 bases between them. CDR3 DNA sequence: TGTGCCAGCAGTGAGGTGGCGTCCAATGGCTACACCTTC. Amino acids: CASSEVASNGYTF.

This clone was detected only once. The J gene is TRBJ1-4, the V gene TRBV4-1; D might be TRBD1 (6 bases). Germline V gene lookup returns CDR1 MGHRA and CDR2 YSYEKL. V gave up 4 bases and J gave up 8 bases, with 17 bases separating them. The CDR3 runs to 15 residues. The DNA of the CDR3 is TGCGCCAGCAGCCCCTCTGCGGGGGCAGGGGAAAAACTGTTTTTT. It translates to CASSPSAGAGEKLFF.

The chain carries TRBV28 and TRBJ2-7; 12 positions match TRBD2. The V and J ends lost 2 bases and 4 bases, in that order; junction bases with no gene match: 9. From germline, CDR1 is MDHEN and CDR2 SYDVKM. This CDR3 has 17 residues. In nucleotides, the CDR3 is TGTGCCAGCAGTTTACTTTCTTCTAGCGGGAGGGGATACGAGCAGTACTTC. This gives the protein CASSLLSSSGRGYEQYF.